The rows below give T cell receptor beta chains drawn from one sample of a study of beta chain features in type 1 diabetes. TCRdb's table, derived via immunoSEQ multiplex PCR, lists solely in-frame clones and lacks some. The sample lists 900,000 or so clones; roughly a sixth were seen once. The sequenced sample consisted of naive CD4+ T cells from blood. Receptors were obtained from a woman younger than 35 in good health. Each CDR3 is given with its conserved first and last residue. The D gene is left open where the match is weak. Only some rows state a clone size, as once, few, many or a class for expanded clones.

clone_size	v_call	d_call	j_call	cdr3_nt	cdr3_aa
.	TRBV5-1	.	TRBJ1-1	TGCGCCAGCACGTCACAGAGTCGTCAGGTCGGTGAAGCTTTCTTT	CASTSQSRQVGEAFF
.	TRBV9	TRBD1	TRBJ2-5	TGTGCCAGCAGCGGCAGGGGGCCGCAAGAGACCCAGTACTTC	CASSGRGPQETQYF
.	TRBV5-1	.	TRBJ2-5	TGCGCCAGCAGCTTGGTGGTCCAAGAGACCCAGTACTTC	CASSLVVQETQYF
.	TRBV7-2	TRBD1	TRBJ2-1	TGTGCCAGCAGCTTAGTTGGGACAGGGAGTAATGAGCAGTTCTTC	CASSLVGTGSNEQFF
.	TRBV7-2	TRBD2	TRBJ2-3	TGTGCCAGCAGCCGCGGGGGGACTAGCGTTAGCACAGATACGCAGTATTTT	CASSRGGTSVSTDTQYF
few	TRBV28	TRBD2	TRBJ2-1	TGTGCCAGCAGTTTAGGGGGACTAGCGGGAGGGATCAATGAGCAGTTCTTC	CASSLGGLAGGINEQFF
.	TRBV10-2	.	TRBJ2-7	TGCGCCAGCAGCTGGGACACCGGAGGCGTCGAGCAGTACTTC	CASSWDTGGVEQYF
few	TRBV9	.	TRBJ2-2	TGTGCCAGCAGCGTGGGACGAAGGACCGGGGAGCTGTTTTTT	CASSVGRRTGELFF
.	TRBV2	TRBD2	TRBJ2-3	TGTGCCAGCAGCCTAGGACTAGCGGGCCTCACAGATACGCAGTATTTT	CASSLGLAGLTDTQYF
.	TRBV18	.	TRBJ2-1	TGTGCCAGCTCACCATTGCTCGGATACAATGAGCAGTTCTTC	CASSPLLGYNEQFF
few	TRBV18	TRBD2	TRBJ2-1	TGTGCCAGCCACGGACTAGCGGAGGCGTGGTACAATGAGCAGTTCTTC	CASHGLAEAWYNEQFF
few	TRBV4-3	.	TRBJ2-3	TGCGCCAGCAGCCAAGGGGGCGGATCTAGCACAGATACGCAGTATTTT	CASSQGGGSSTDTQYF
.	TRBV7-8	.	TRBJ1-2	TGTGCCAGCAGCTTAGACAGGGATAACTATGGCTACACCTTC	CASSLDRDNYGYTF
.	TRBV19	.	TRBJ1-5	TGTGCCAGTGCCACCCTGGATCTTAAGCTCCGGCCCCAGCATTTT	CASATLDLKLRPQHF
few	TRBV7-2	.	TRBJ2-1	TGTGCCAGCAGCTTAGCTGTACTGGGGGGGCAACCCGGTCATGAGCAGTTCTTC	CASSLAVLGGQPGHEQFF
.	TRBV18	.	TRBJ2-1	TGTGCCAGCTCATCTCTAGGCCCCCCGGCCAATGAGCAGTTCTTC	CASSSLGPPANEQFF
.	TRBV5-1	TRBD2	TRBJ2-5	TGCGCCAGCAGCTTAAAAGGCCTAGCGGGACACCAAGAGACCCAGTACTTC	CASSLKGLAGHQETQYF
.	TRBV29-1	.	TRBJ1-3	TGCAGCGTGGATACTACAGGGTCGACTGGAAACACCATATATTTT	CSVDTTGSTGNTIYF
few	TRBV2	.	TRBJ2-3	TGTGCCAGCACTGGACTACCGCTCACAGATACGCAGTATTTT	CASTGLPLTDTQYF
.	TRBV9	TRBD1	TRBJ1-2	TGTGCCAGCAGCCTCAGCTGGGACAGGGCCTACTATGGCTACACCTTC	CASSLSWDRAYYGYTF
.	TRBV5-4	TRBD2	TRBJ2-3	TGTGCCAGCAGCTACACTAGCGGGAAGGAAGATACGCAGTATTTT	CASSYTSGKEDTQYF
.	TRBV10-3	TRBD1	TRBJ2-5	TGTGCCATCACCCGCGGACAGGGGGAGACCCAGTACTTC	CAITRGQGETQYF
.	TRBV9	.	TRBJ2-2	TGTGCCAGCAGCGTAGCGTCCAGGCGACACACCGGGGAGCTGTTTTTT	CASSVASRRHTGELFF
.	TRBV15	TRBD1	TRBJ2-3	TGTGCCACCAAAACAGGGGGACTCACAGATACGCAGTATTTT	CATKTGGLTDTQYF
few	TRBV6-1	TRBD1	TRBJ2-5	TGTGCCAGCAGAGCCGACAGGGTATGGACGGAGACCCAGTACTTC	CASRADRVWTETQYF
.	TRBV5-1	.	TRBJ2-3	TGCGCCAGCGGGACTTGGAGCACAGATACGCAGTATTTT	CASGTWSTDTQYF
.	TRBV27	.	TRBJ2-7	TGTGCCAGCAGTTTTAAAGGTTATAGCTCGGCCTACGAGCAGTACTTC	CASSFKGYSSAYEQYF
.	TRBV5-1	TRBD1	TRBJ2-6	TGCGCCAGCAGCGGGAGATCCGGGACAGTTAACTCTGGGGCCAACGTCCTGACTTTC	CASSGRSGTVNSGANVLTF
few	TRBV5-1	.	TRBJ2-2	TGCGCCAGCAGCTTTGGTGGGCAGAGCACCGGGGAGCTGTTTTTT	CASSFGGQSTGELFF
.	TRBV28	TRBD1	TRBJ2-7	TGTGCCAGCAGTACTGTGGGACAGAGAGACGAGCAGTACTTC	CASSTVGQRDEQYF
few	TRBV5-4	.	TRBJ2-2	TGTGCCAGCAGCCAAGATCTAACCGGGGAGCTGTTTTTT	CASSQDLTGELFF
.	TRBV5-1	.	TRBJ2-7	TGCGCCAGCAGCTCAGGAAGCGGACACGAGCAGTACTTC	CASSSGSGHEQYF
.	TRBV2	.	TRBJ2-1	TGTGCCAGCAGTGCCCTAAGGGAGATCAATGAGCAGTTCTTC	CASSALREINEQFF
few	TRBV18	.	TRBJ1-3	TGTGCCAGCTCCGAAGGTGGAAGCTCTGGAAACACCATATATTTT	CASSEGGSSGNTIYF
.	TRBV5-4	.	TRBJ2-5	TGTGCCAGCAGTTCCGGGGGCCTCAAGACCCAGTACTTC	CASSSGGLKTQYF
.	TRBV5-4	TRBD1	TRBJ2-6	TGTGCCAGCAGCGGGGGACAGCATCCCCCCGGTGGGGCCAACGTCCTGACTTTC	CASSGGQHPPGGANVLTF
few	TRBV5-6	.	TRBJ1-2	TGTGCCAGCAGCGATAGTGGGGGGTACTATGGCTACACCTTC	CASSDSGGYYGYTF
.	TRBV9	TRBD1	TRBJ2-1	TGTGCCAGCAGCACAAGACAGGGCCCCTACAATGAGCAGTTCTTC	CASSTRQGPYNEQFF
.	TRBV6-6	TRBD1	TRBJ1-2	TGTGCCAGCAGTTACCGGGACAGCGATGGCTACACCTTC	CASSYRDSDGYTF
few	TRBV9	.	TRBJ2-1	TGTGCCAGCAGCGTAGATCATTCCTACAATGAGCAGTTCTTC	CASSVDHSYNEQFF
few	TRBV28	TRBD2	TRBJ2-5	TGTGCCAGCCGACTAGCGGGAGCGTTGGAGACCCAGTACTTC	CASRLAGALETQYF
few	TRBV15	TRBD1	TRBJ2-1	TGTGCCACCAGCGGAGGACAGGGGATATACAATGAGCAGTTCTTC	CATSGGQGIYNEQFF
few	TRBV5-4	.	TRBJ2-5	TGTGCCAGCAGCTTCACAATCGGCCAAGAGACCCAGTACTTC	CASSFTIGQETQYF
few	TRBV7-9	TRBD1	TRBJ2-7	TGTGCCAGCAGTCCTAGGGGGACAGGGAGCCACGAGCAGTACTTC	CASSPRGTGSHEQYF
.	TRBV5-1	TRBD2	TRBJ2-1	TGCGCCAGCAGGGGACTAGGCAATGAGCAGTTCTTC	CASRGLGNEQFF
few	TRBV4-2	.	TRBJ2-7	TGTGCCAGCAGCCAAGACTGGGGGGAGGCCTCCTACGAGCAGTACTTC	CASSQDWGEASYEQYF
few	TRBV6-5	.	TRBJ2-7	TGTGCCAGCAGCCGCGGTACTAGCCGCTACGAGCAGTACTTC	CASSRGTSRYEQYF
.	TRBV7-9	.	TRBJ1-1	TGTGCCAGCAGCGGTCACAGGGAAGCTTTCTTT	CASSGHREAFF
.	TRBV29-1	TRBD1	TRBJ2-7	TGCAGCGTAACCGGGACAGCCTACGAGCAGTACTTC	CSVTGTAYEQYF
.	TRBV5-1	.	TRBJ2-1	TGCGCCAGCAGCTTGGCCGGGACTTACAATGAGCAGTTCTTC	CASSLAGTYNEQFF
few	TRBV10-3	TRBD2	TRBJ2-7	TGTGCCATCAGTCCCGGGACTATCTCCTACGAGCAGTACTTC	CAISPGTISYEQYF
few	TRBV5-1	.	TRBJ2-3	TGCGCCAGCAGCTTGCTGGCGGGACCCACAGATACGCAGTATTTT	CASSLLAGPTDTQYF
.	TRBV25-1	TRBD1	TRBJ2-7	TGTGCCGAACGCCCTTCTAGGGACAGATCCTACGAGCAGTACTTC	CAERPSRDRSYEQYF
few	TRBV27	TRBD1	TRBJ2-7	TGTGCCAGCAGTCCTCAGGGGGCACAGGGGAAGAAATCCTACGAGCAGTACTTC	CASSPQGAQGKKSYEQYF
few	TRBV9	TRBD1	TRBJ2-1	TGTGCCAGCAGCGCCAACAGGGGACGAATCAATGAGCAGTTCTTC	CASSANRGRINEQFF